This T cell receptor beta chain was retrieved from a study of T cells expressing NK-cell markers. Study as a whole: The authors derived TCR beta repertoires from sorted CD3+CD56+NKG2C+, CD3+CD56+NKG2C- and CD3+CD56-NKG2C+ T cells.

This CDR3 is built from 16 residues. Germline CDR1 reads SQVTM; CDR2 reads ANQGSEA. Study-wide results and limits: Whether expanded NKG2C+ T cell clones recognized HCMV stayed uncertain.

Note on this clonotype: Its cognate antigen is unknown.

The cDNA for TCR beta came from 5'RACE template switching with UMIs. Reanalyzing the 5' RACE reads, TCRdb keeps one entry per CDR3 protein, without DNA. The table for this sample gives over 120,000 distinct CDR3 sequences. This sequence joins TRBV29-1 and TRBJ2-1. The sample was blood T cells: a sorted CD56 or NKG2C T cell subset, CD4+ or CD8+ T cells, or bulk PBMC T cells (not recorded which). The receptor was isolated from a man aged 18-30 years in good health. CDR3 in amino acids: CSVEDLFGLGYNEQFF.